Listed here is a single T cell receptor beta chain. Its antigen is unidentified. Generated by immunoSEQ multiplex PCR, the TCRdb table keeps only in-frame clones and is missing some. Among nearly 80,000 clones listed, about nine tenths were seen once. Germline assignment: CDR1 MNHEY and CDR2 SVGAGI. Trimming pared 0 bases from V and 4 bases from J, leaving 15 bases between. The CDR3 extends over 16 amino acids. The record originates from a study of OX40 agonist ivuxolimab in advanced cancers. The study, taken as a whole, reports: Patients who responded partially at 0.1-3.0 mg/kg showed clonal expansion ranking among the lowest.

The TCR comes from an adult with an advanced solid tumor such as melanoma, head and neck, liver or kidney cancer. The chain recombines TRBV6-5 with TRBJ1-1; D call uncertain. The starting material was CD4+ or CD8+ T cells sorted from blood, obtained in a trial of the OX40 agonist ivuxolimab. CDR3 in DNA: TGTGCCAGCAGTTACTCGAAAGGCGGGATGAGCACTGAAGCTTTCTTT. Its protein is CASSYSKGGMSTEAFF.